A single sample is the source of the 3 T cell receptor beta chains below, sequenced in a study of CD8 T cells in Susac syndrome. Reverse transcription used roughly 0.5 to 1 ug RNA and random hexamers. One entry per CDR3 protein results from TCRdb running MiXCR on the immunoSEQ multiplex PCR reads. Of 100,000 to 150,000 distinct CDR3 sequences detected, around 80% appear once; the ten largest clones hold 0.45% to 0.6%. Sample: CD8+ T cells from PBMCs. All receptors come from a human donor with multiple sclerosis.

This clonotype appeared a few times. The gene calls are TRBV12-3 or TRBV12-4 and TRBJ2-1; TRBD2 matches at 8 bases. The CDR3 contains 16 residues. V gave up 6 bases and J gave up 9 bases; unmatched junction bases: 16. The CDR3 loop is CASSPLGTSRAGEQFF. Written as DNA, the CDR3 is TGTGCCAGCAGCCCTTTGGGGACTAGTCGAGCTGGTGAGCAGTTCTTC.

This chain uses TRBV2 with TRBJ2-7, with a tentative D call TRBD1 (6 bases). V lost 10 bases and J lost 3, with 16 bases in between. The CDR3 spans 13 residues. Looked up from germline, CDR1 is SNHLY and CDR2 is FYNNEI. This chain's CDR3 is CATTRGRGYEQYV. The CDR3 nucleotides read TGTGCCACCACCCGGGGCAGGGGCTACGAGCAGTACGTC.

J is TRBJ2-3 and V is TRBV27, with D possibly being TRBD2 (6 bases). This CDR3 comprises 12 residues. V was cut by 8 bases and J by 4 bases, with 10 bases left in between. Germline V gene sequence: CDR1 MNHEY, CDR2 SMNVEV (reference sequence). CDR3 in amino acids: CASGGYSDTQYF. The CDR3 DNA is TGTGCCAGCGGGGGGTACTCAGATACGCAGTATTTT.